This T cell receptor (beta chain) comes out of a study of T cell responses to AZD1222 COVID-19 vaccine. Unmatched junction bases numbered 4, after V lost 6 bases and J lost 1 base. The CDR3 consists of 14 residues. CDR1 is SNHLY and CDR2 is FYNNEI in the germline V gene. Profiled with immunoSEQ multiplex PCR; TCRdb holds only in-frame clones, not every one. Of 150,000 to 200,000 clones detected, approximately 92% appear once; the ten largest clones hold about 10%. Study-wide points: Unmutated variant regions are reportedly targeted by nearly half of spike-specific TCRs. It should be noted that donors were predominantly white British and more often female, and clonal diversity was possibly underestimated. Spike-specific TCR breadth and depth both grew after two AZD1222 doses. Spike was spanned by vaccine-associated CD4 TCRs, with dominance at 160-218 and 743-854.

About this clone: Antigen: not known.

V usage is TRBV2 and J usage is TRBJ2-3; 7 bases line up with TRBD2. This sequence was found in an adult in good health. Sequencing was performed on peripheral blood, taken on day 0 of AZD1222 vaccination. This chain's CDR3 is CASRGGWGTDTQYF. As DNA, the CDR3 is TGTGCCAGCAGGGGGGGGTGGGGCACAGATACGCAGTATTTT. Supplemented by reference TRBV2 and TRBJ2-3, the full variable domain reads EPEVTQTPSHQVTQMGQEVILRCVPISNHLYFYWYRQILGQKVEFLVSFYNNEISEKSEIFDDQFSVERPDGSNFTLKIRSTKLEDSAMYFCASRGGWGTDTQYFGPGTRLTVL.